This T cell receptor beta chain was captured in a study of OX40 agonist ivuxolimab in advanced cancers. Study-wide background: With ivuxolimab, an agonistic anti-OX40 (CD134) antibody, patients were treated.

Measured with immunoSEQ multiplex PCR; TCRdb has only the in-frame clones, and not every one. The sample lists some 46,000 clones, more than 80% occurring once. V trimming: 3 bases; J trimming: 3 bases; junction bases outside the gene matches: 7. The CDR3 is made up of 15 amino acids. Germline loops: CDR1 SQVTM, CDR2 ANQGSEA. The chain employs TRBV29-1 and TRBJ2-7, with TRBD1 matching over 11 bases. This material consisted of CD4+ or CD8+ T cells sorted from blood, taken in a trial of the OX40 agonist ivuxolimab. The receptor was isolated from an adult with an advanced solid tumor such as melanoma, head and neck, liver or kidney cancer. For the CDR3, the DNA is TGCAGCGTTGAGGGGCGGGACAGGGGGTTCTACGAGCAGTACTTC. Translating gives CSVEGRDRGFYEQYF.